The 19 T cell receptor beta chains below were found in one sample sequenced in a study of blood T cells in healthy people across ages. A sample-barcoded 5' primer and a J-beta primer mix were used in a second PCR of about 7 to 12 cycles. Using its own MiXCR run on the 5' RACE reads, TCRdb lists one record per CDR3 protein. Here the sample spans roughly 2 million distinct CDR3 sequences, approximately 50% being singletons. Sequencing was carried out using blood. The receptors shown here come from a woman aged 40-49 years in good health.

The chain has TRBV9 and TRBJ1-4, with D unresolved. The germline V gene has CDR1 SGDLS and CDR2 YYNGEE. The CDR3 length is 14 residues. V was cut by 6 bases and J by 1 base, with 10 bases left in between. This CDR3 reads CASTSGLTNEKLFF. For the CDR3, the DNA is TGTGCCAGCACCTCGGGGTTAACTAATGAAAAACTGTTTTTT.

The chain couples TRBV4-1 to TRBJ1-5; 7 bases fit TRBD1. Germline V gene lookup returns CDR1 MGHRA and CDR2 YSYEKL. The CDR3 extends over 20 amino acids. V was clipped by 1 base and J by 1 base; unmatched bases: 16. CDR3 nucleotides: TGCGCCAGCAGCCAAGTCTCCGGAGGGGGCATGGGATCGAGCAATCAGCCCCAGCATTTT. Its translation: CASSQVSGGGMGSSNQPQHF.

This clonotype was detected only a few times. The rearrangement uses TRBV6-6 and TRBJ2-7, with TRBD2 matching 7 bases. The end of the DNA aligns better with TRBJ2-5, so the J call may be wrong. The CDR3 has 13 amino acids. Germline V gene lookup returns CDR1 MNHNY and CDR2 SVGAGI (reference sequence). The CDR3 DNA is TGTGCCAGCAGTCTCGGGGGGACCCAGACCCAGTACTTC. Amino acids: CASSLGGTQTQYF.

The CDR3 protein is CASTPGVADTQYF. As DNA, the CDR3 is TGTGCCAGCACCCCGGGGGTCGCAGATACGCAGTATTTT. This chain joins TRBV6-5 and TRBJ2-3; D might be TRBD2 (6 bases). The CDR3 length is 13 residues. The V gene lost 7 bases and the J gene lost 4 bases, with 12 bases spanning the gap. CDR1 MNHEY and CDR2 SVGAGI come from the germline V gene.

The chain couples TRBV3-1 to TRBJ2-2; D not resolved. CDR1 is LGHDT and CDR2 is YNNKEL in the germline V gene (reference sequence). The V and J ends lost 7 bases and 1 base respectively, with 7 bases between them. CDR3 length equals 13 residues. This chain's CDR3 is CASTLENTGELFF. The CDR3 DNA is TGTGCCAGCACCCTTGAGAACACCGGGGAGCTGTTTTTT.

Here the CDR3 DNA reads TGTGCCAGCAGCCGGACTGGTCCAGAGACCCAGTACTTC. Encoded protein: CASSRTGPETQYF. The chain has TRBV7-2 and TRBJ2-5; possibly TRBD2 for D (5 bases). Trimming removed 5 bases from V and 4 bases from J, with 11 bases in between. Per the germline V gene, CDR1 is SGHTA and CDR2 is FQGNSA. The CDR3 covers 13 residues.

The V and J genes are TRBV12-3 or TRBV12-4 and TRBJ1-6, with a possible D match to TRBD1 (5 bases). Trimming stripped 6 bases from V and 7 bases from J, with 16 bases between. The CDR3 is 15 amino acids. In DNA form, the CDR3 reads TGTGCCAGCAGGTATACCGGGACGGAGAATTCACCCCTCCACTTT. The encoded protein is CASRYTGTENSPLHF.

The chain has TRBV5-1 and TRBJ1-6; no definite D call. Germline lookup yields CDR1 SGHRS and CDR2 YFSETQ. The CDR3 length is 16 residues. Trimming took 0 bases from V and 7 from J, leaving 14 bases between them. The DNA for the CDR3 is TGCGCCAGCAGCTTGGATGGCACTGCGGCAAATTCACCCCTCCACTTT. Encoded protein: CASSLDGTAANSPLHF. Drawing the rest from reference TRBV5-1 and TRBJ1-6, the complete variable domain is KAGVTQTPRYLIKTRGQQVTLSCSPISGHRSVSWYQQTPGQGLQFLFEYFSETQRNKGNFPGRFSGRQFSNSRSEMNVSTLELGDSALYLCASSLDGTAANSPLHFGNGTRLTVT.

In its sample, this clonotype was seen a few times. V gene TRBV7-2 combines with J gene TRBJ2-7, with no clear D. V gave up 4 bases and J gave up 4 bases, with 11 bases separating them. The germline V gene has CDR1 SGHTA and CDR2 FQGNSA. The CDR3 runs to 13 residues. CDR3 in amino acids: CASSYPPKYEQYF. DNA of the CDR3: TGTGCCAGCAGCTATCCGCCCAAATACGAGCAGTACTTC.

This clonotype was detected a few times. This chain connects TRBV20-1 to TRBJ1-2; D unresolved. Germline V lookup: CDR1 DFQATT, CDR2 SNEGSKA (reference sequence). The CDR3 consists of 10 residues. Trimming stripped 2 bases from V and 6 bases from J, with 4 bases between. For the CDR3, the DNA is TGCAGTGCTAGACATCATGGCTACACCTTC. Translated, it gives CSARHHGYTF.

The chain joins TRBV6-1 to TRBJ2-5; 10 bases align to TRBD2. The germline V gene encodes CDR1 MNHNS and CDR2 SASEGT. V shed 8 bases, J shed 1 base, and the junction held 7 bases outside the gene matches. The CDR3 sequence is 15 residues long. The CDR3 DNA is TGTGCCAGCGGGGCTACTAGCGGGGTCCAAGAGACCCAGTACTTC. As protein: CASGATSGVQETQYF.

The chain joins TRBV7-2 to TRBJ2-5; TRBD2 aligns across 10 bases. Germline V gives CDR1 SGHTA, CDR2 FQGNSA. The CDR3 loop spans 15 amino acids. V was clipped by 8 bases and J by 1 base; unmatched bases: 7. This CDR3 reads CASGRTSGAQETQYF. The CDR3, as DNA: TGTGCCAGCGGGCGGACTAGCGGAGCCCAAGAGACCCAGTACTTC.

This clonotype was seen only a few times. The rearrangement joins TRBV6-1 to TRBJ2-7; D might be TRBD1 (7 bases). This CDR3 has 15 amino acids. V lost 0 bases and J lost 3, with 12 bases in between. Germline V CDR1 and CDR2: MNHNS, SASEGT. The CDR3 sequence is CASSEAAQGGYEQYF. The CDR3 coding sequence is TGTGCCAGCAGTGAAGCCGCGCAGGGGGGCTACGAGCAGTACTTC.

The genes are TRBV12-3 or TRBV12-4 and TRBJ2-5; D is unresolved. With the DNA end fitting TRBJ2-7 better, the J assignment may be wrong. CDR3 length: 15 residues. The CDR3, as DNA: TGTGCCAGCCGGTTTGGTGGTAGAATCACCAACGAGCAGTACTTC. It encodes CASRFGGRITNEQYF.

This CDR3 is CASSYGTSGATQQYF. The CDR3 DNA sequence: TGTGCCAGCAGTTACGGGACTAGCGGGGCGACCCAGCAGTATTTT. The chain has TRBV6-5 and TRBJ2-3; 13 bases are shared with TRBD2. The CDR3 is 15 residues long. Trimming cost V 2 bases and J 11 bases; bases outside gene matches: 7. From germline, CDR1 is MNHEY and CDR2 SVGAGI.

The CDR3 nucleotides read TGTGCCAGCAGCTTCAACAGGGGTCTTACTGAGCAGTTCTTC. Protein sequence: CASSFNRGLTEQFF. The chain recombines TRBV7-9 with TRBJ2-1; 7 nucleotides agree with TRBD1. CDR3 length equals 14 residues. The germline gives CDR1 SEHNR, CDR2 FQNEAQ (reference sequence). V lost 3 bases and J lost 9; bases outside the gene matches: 8.

This clonotype was seen only a few times. The chain recombines TRBV2 with TRBJ2-4; D remains unclear. This CDR3 comprises 16 residues. Germline V gives CDR1 SNHLY, CDR2 FYNNEI. Trimming removed 2 bases from V and 8 bases from J, with 19 bases in between. This CDR3 is CASSELLELFLDIQYF. CDR3 nucleotides: TGTGCCAGCAGTGAATTGCTGGAGCTTTTTTTAGACATTCAGTACTTC.

The CDR3 nucleotides read TGCGCCAGCAGCCAAAGTGGACAGGGGGCTGCTGGGGCCAACGTCCTGACTTTC. Residues: CASSQSGQGAAGANVLTF. This sequence joins TRBV4-1 and TRBJ2-6; 11 bases agree with TRBD1. In germline, CDR1 is MGHRA, CDR2 YSYEKL. This CDR3 has 18 amino acids. After removal of 2 bases from V and 2 bases from J, the junction contained 5 bases not matched to a gene.

This chain connects TRBV27 to TRBJ2-7; 8 nucleotides match TRBD1. Trimming took 2 bases from V and 3 from J; bases not matched to a gene: 3. Per germline, CDR1 MNHEY and CDR2 SMNVEV (reference sequence). The CDR3 runs to 14 residues. This CDR3 is CASSLATGVYEQYF. CDR3 nucleotide sequence: TGTGCCAGCAGTTTAGCGACAGGGGTCTACGAGCAGTACTTC.